This record concerns one TCR beta chain sequence. This clonotype appeared once. The antigen it recognizes is unknown. No qualities accompany the bases; no much larger clone lies one base away. A single read is weak support. Reading from cysteine to phenylalanine, the CDR3 counts 14 amino acids. Just the 42-base CDR3 DNA is kept, in frame starting at base 1. Trimming at the junction amounts to 1 base on V and 9 bases on J, and the germline ends lie 13 bases apart. CDR1 and CDR2 are read off the germline V gene (reference sequence) as LNHNV and YYDKDF. This record comes from a study of T cells after yellow fever vaccination (dated by TCRdb to about 2019). A note on the overall study: Libraries from fractions with low cell numbers were prepared with the SMART-Seq v4 Ultra Low Input RNA kit. To track T-cell clones before and after primary and booster YFV17D yellow fever vaccination, bulk TCR alpha and beta repertoires were sequenced longitudinally. Two healthy male donors, one aged 18 to 30 and one aged 30 to 40 years, made up the cohort. Bulk PBMC replicates and cell subsets were isolated from blood drawn at multiple timepoints before and after both primary and secondary immunization. What the authors observed across the whole study: A small share of clonotypes occurred in both CD4 and CD8 compartments, likely arising from convergent recombination. The study included only a couple of donors, which limits how far the findings can be generalized. Because abundant contaminating clonotypes from the bulk population could be contained in FACS-sorted repertoires, computational filtering was required. Compared with the primary T-cell response, the secondary T-cell response was faster but weaker, reaching its peak on day 5 rather than on day 15. After the booster, most clones that had expanded after primary vaccination were detected again (approximately 96% of CD4 and around nine tenths of CD8), suggesting broad maintenance of memory.

The meaning of the sample's treatment or condition label: live attenuated yellow fever vaccine strain. PBMCs were isolated from peripheral blood using a standard Ficoll-Paque protocol. CD4 and CD8 T-cell fractions were isolated with Dynabeads CD4 and CD8 positive selection kits. RNA was extracted with TriZol from bulk PBMCs, CD4 and CD8 fractions, and dextramer-positive and dextramer-negative fractions. Sequencing used an Illumina NovaSeq 6000. TCR cDNA was made using 5'RACE template switching, a step that added a universal primer site and unique molecular identifiers. Priming of cDNA synthesis was performed from both the TCR alpha and TCR beta constant segments. Libraries were amplified in two PCR steps, with sample barcodes and sequencing adapters added in the second step. Sequencing of the libraries was done on either Illumina HiSeq 2500 (2x100 bp) or NovaSeq (2x150 bp). Per the source publication's procedure: MIGEC handled demultiplexing of reads and collapsing into UMI consensus sequences, while MiXCR performed V(D)J alignment. Clonotypes responding to the vaccine were identified with edgeR on replicate PBMC samples, with the criteria of FDR below 0.01 and a log2 fold change above 5 up to day 15. Each bulk clonotype received a CD4 or CD8 identity based on whether the sequenced CD4 or CD8 repertoire contained that clonotype at higher abundance. TCRdb cleaned the public reads at Q25 with fastp, built clones with MiXCR and kept in-frame beta chains. Rows merge per CDR3 protein into single entries with the most common DNA and genes. TCRdb, not the authors, supplied the V and J calls. The sample includes around 340,000 distinct CDR3 sequences, with around an eighth observed a single time. Roughly 3% of the sample is held by the ten biggest clonotypes.

Sequences were derived from CD4+ T cells sorted from PBMCs, sampled 15 days after the yellow fever booster vaccination. The sequence was collected from a man between 18 and 29 years old who received the YFV17D yellow fever vaccine. The V and J genes are TRBV15 and TRBJ1-3; the D gene assignment is ambiguous. This receptor has the CDR3 CATSRAWVGRTIYF. Here is the DNA: TGTGCCACCAGCAGAGCGTGGGTCGGGCGCACCATATATTTT.